This T cell receptor beta chain was documented in a study of blood T cell repertoires in COVID-19. Whole-study context: Samples of COVID-19 (acute and convalescent) were obtained from the United States, Italy and Spain. From T cells, B-cell-depleted T cells, or PBMCs came the material, which was cDNA or gDNA.

Recruitment covered about two dozen US areas and drew participants whose ages spanned roughly 18 to 100 years. In the authors' workflow: Nucleated cell counts were estimated from reference gene primer amplification. Using immunoSEQ multiplex PCR, the repertoire was profiled, and TCRdb retains in-frame clones only, with some absent. Clonal size and the V and J genes are those of that table, whereas D and trimming came from the DNA. The sample yields approximately 150,000 clones, 81% seen once. This clone was recorded many times. This TCR came from a woman aged 40 to 55 with acute COVID-19. The source material was PBMCs or T cells enriched from blood (not recorded which).

Here the CDR3 DNA reads TGTGCCAGCAGGAGGGACAGGGGAGGCTATGGCTACACCTTC. Residues: CASRRDRGGYGYTF. The gene calls are TRBV6-5 and TRBJ1-2, with 10 positions matching TRBD1. CDR3 length: 14 amino acids. Trimming took 6 bases from V and 4 from J; bases not matched to a gene: 5. CDR1 and CDR2 (germline): MNHEY, SVGAGI.